This T cell receptor beta chain came from a study of T cell responses to AZD1222 COVID-19 vaccine. General study results and limits: It was only five to seven AZD1222 recipients who were seropositive at baseline. Mostly white British, mostly female donors; authors suggested clonal diversity may be underestimated. Mapped onto spike, vaccine-associated CD4 TCRs spanned it and were dominant at 160-218 and 743-854.

Here immunoSEQ multiplex PCR was the method, and the copy in TCRdb shows in-frame clones only, minus some. The sample lists about 140,000 clones; 88% were seen once. On this clone itself: Antigen specificity is unknown.

Source: peripheral blood, taken 28 days after the second dose of the MenACWY control vaccine. The TCR comes from an adult who received the MenACWY meningococcal vaccine as a control.

CDR3 region: CASSQDPSYNEQFF. The CDR3 DNA follows: TGCGCCAGCAGCCAAGATCCCAGTTACAATGAGCAGTTCTTC. The rearrangement joins TRBV4-1 to TRBJ2-1; D remains ambiguous. The CDR3 consists of 14 residues. V gave up 0 bases and J gave up 4 bases, with 7 bases separating them. Looked up from germline, CDR1 is MGHRA and CDR2 is YSYEKL.